Here is one TCR beta chain with its context. What it recognizes is unknown. These data come from a study of human T cells and chemical hapten exposure. CDR1 LNHDA and CDR2 SQIVND come from the germline V gene (reference sequence). Deletions cut 5 bases from V and 4 bases from J, with 15 bases between. This CDR3 has 15 amino acids. Time point specified: pre-sensitization, week 0. Treatment denoted: therapeutic diphenylcyclopropenone sensitization with weekly scalp DPC. Alopecia patients, 18 to 70 years old and DPC-suitable, served as donors. The authors extracted total RNA from unfractionated whole blood. General study findings and limits: Sensitizing to DPC left TCRs with a frequency above 1 in 1000 unaltered.

Original processing methods: A typical sample had 75,000 to 100,000 TCRs, with about 20,000 to 690,600 overall. MiXCR, applied by TCRdb to the RACE reads, yields one record per CDR3 protein. The authors' filters were not applied to this entry. The data show roughly 120,000 distinct CDR3 sequences, roughly 14% seen once. This chain joins TRBV19 and TRBJ2-1; no clear D gene. The sequence derives from a woman aged 18-29 years with alopecia areata. Some clones in this sample may be carry-over from other donors' samples. The sequencing used whole blood, collected in connection with sensitization to the hapten diphenylcyclopropenone (DPC). The CDR3 region is CASSSAGFGYNEQFF. CDR3 DNA sequence: TGTGCCAGTAGTTCAGCAGGATTCGGATACAATGAGCAGTTCTTC.